The 8 T cell receptor beta chains below come from one sample, sequenced in a study of breast tumors, draining lymph nodes, adjacent tissues. Axillary draining lymph nodes of breast cancer patients supplied the node samples. TCRdb re-analysed the multiplex PCR reads in MiXCR, keeping a single row per CDR3 protein. The repertoire consists of around 120,000 distinct CDR3 sequences, with just under 20% occurring once and the leading ten covering roughly 3.5%. Sequencing input: axillary lymph node tissue. All receptors derive from a female donor with breast cancer. Some clones in this sample may be carry-over from other donors' samples.

This clonotype was observed at least ten times. The V call is TRBV5-6, the J call TRBJ2-5, with 11 bases aligning to TRBD2. This CDR3 is built from 16 residues. The V gene's germline CDR1 is SGHDT and CDR2 YYEEEE. J was trimmed by 5 bases and V by 4 bases; bases with no gene match: 10. CDR3 residues: CASSAILAGVVETQYF. The CDR3 region has the DNA TGTGCCAGCAGCGCGATACTAGCGGGGGTAGTGGAGACCCAGTACTTC.

This clonotype came up many times. This chain links TRBV20-1 with TRBJ1-5; 8 bases agree with TRBD1. V shed 4 bases and J 9 bases; nucleotides not matched to a gene: 11. The CDR3 sequence is 14 residues long. CDR1 and CDR2 from the germline V gene are DFQATT and SNEGSKA (reference sequence). In DNA, the CDR3 is TGCAGTGCTATCCCCCAGGGGGCGGTTACGCCCCAGCATTTT. Amino acids: CSAIPQGAVTPQHF.

This clonotype was observed at least ten times. V and J are TRBV15 and TRBJ2-7; D gene uncertain. Trimming pared 0 bases from V and 3 bases from J, leaving 15 bases between. This CDR3 is built from 16 residues. CDR1 is LNHNV and CDR2 is YYDKDF in the germline V gene (reference sequence). The CDR3 here is CATSRDPPRKSYEQYF. CDR3 nucleotide sequence: TGTGCCACCAGCAGAGATCCGCCTAGAAAGAGCTACGAGCAGTACTTC.

There are many counts of this clonotype. V gene TRBV12-3 or TRBV12-4 combines with J gene TRBJ1-2; 7 nucleotides match TRBD1. CDR3 length: 15 amino acids. The V gene end was trimmed by 7 bases and the J gene end by 1 base; junction bases not matched to a gene: 9. DNA of the CDR3: TGTGCCAGCACTGCGGGACAGTCAGATAACTATGGCTACACCTTC. This translates into CASTAGQSDNYGYTF.

Worth noting for this clonotype: This could be a read error, since a much larger clone is one nucleotide away. This rearrangement joins TRBV20-1 to TRBJ2-2; possibly TRBD1 or TRBD2 for D (5 bases each). Germline assignment: CDR1 DFQATT and CDR2 SNEGSKA (reference sequence). This CDR3 has 13 residues. This CDR3 reads CSATGPDTGELSF. The CDR3 DNA reads as TGCAGTGCTACAGGGCCAGACACCGGGGAGCTGTCTTTT.

As for this clonotype: This may come from a read error, since a much larger clone is one base off. This chain uses TRBV2 with TRBJ1-2; tentatively, D is TRBD1 (5 bases). The CDR3 totals 13 residues. Germline values: CDR1 SNHLY, CDR2 FYNNEI. CDR3 protein: CAGDGGTNYGYAF. The CDR3, as DNA: TGTGCCGGCGACGGGGGGACTAACTATGGCTACGCCTTC.

This clonotype has a count of ten or more. The chain employs TRBV5-4 and TRBJ2-5; perhaps TRBD1 as D (6 bases). Trimming shortened V by 0 bases and J by 5 bases, and 14 bases separated the two germline ends. This CDR3 has 15 residues. The germline V gene has CDR1 SGHNT and CDR2 YYREEE (reference sequence). The CDR3 loop reads CASSLGRGTRETQYF. CDR3 sequence (DNA): TGTGCCAGCAGCTTGGGCAGGGGTACGCGGGAGACCCAGTACTTC.

As to this clonotype: Being one base from a much bigger clone, this may be a read error. Because it lacks the conserved phenylalanine or tryptophan at the end, this CDR3 is likely a read error. This chain links TRBV5-1 with TRBJ2-5; possibly TRBD2 for D (6 bases). This CDR3 comprises 14 residues. Trimming took 7 bases from V and 9 from J, leaving 22 bases between them. The germline gives CDR1 SGHRS, CDR2 YFSETQ. In DNA, the CDR3 is TGCGCCAGCGATGACGGTGGCCCCCGGGGGTCCCAGTACCTC. Its translation: CASDDGGPRGSQYL.